Presented here are 19 T cell receptor beta chains from one specimen sequenced in a study of regulatory T cells in long-lasting Graves disease. Time point described: persistent/refractory GD, antithyroid drugs over 5 years with positive TRAb. PBMCs were the source of the RNA used for TCR sequencing. Sequencing libraries for TCR beta were prepared with iRepertoire HTBI primers and Arm-PCR of CDR3 regions. TCRdb called the multiplex PCR reads again in MiXCR, with one record for every CDR3 protein. The sample includes a few hundred thousand distinct CDR3 sequences, approximately 20% seen only once; the top ten take 45% to 70%. The sample was peripheral blood mononuclear cells (PBMCs), taken when the disease was refractory, from a patient treated with antithyroid drugs. These receptors were collected from a female donor with Graves disease.

This clonotype was seen more than once but under ten times. J is TRBJ1-1 and V is TRBV18; a weak D match, TRBD1 (5 bases). There are 15 residues in the CDR3. The ends were cut back, 5 bases at V and 6 bases at J, with 19 bases in the middle. CDR1 is KGHSH and CDR2 is LQKENI in the germline V gene. CDR3 residues: CASSIPDRLMAEAFF. DNA of the CDR3: TGTGCCAGCTCAATTCCCGACAGATTGATGGCTGAAGCTTTCTTT.

This clonotype was recorded many times. The chain links TRBV5-1 to TRBJ2-2; 9 bases map to TRBD2. The CDR3 totals 16 residues. From germline, CDR1 is SGHRS and CDR2 YFSETQ. Trimming at V came to 9 bases and at J to 2 bases, leaving 11 bases not matched to a gene. Written as DNA, the CDR3 is TGCGCCACCAAGGTGCTAGCGGGACTAAACACCGGGGAGCTGTTTTTT. Its translation: CATKVLAGLNTGELFF.

This clonotype was found many times. This chain connects TRBV20-1 to TRBJ1-5; 8 positions match TRBD1. The CDR3 has 14 residues. The junction had 15 bases not matched to a gene; V was cut back by 6 bases and J by 11 bases. Germline V gene data show CDR1 as DFQATT and CDR2 as SNEGSKA (reference sequence). In DNA, the CDR3 is TGCAGTGCCGAAAGGGGACAGGTGGGGTCGGCCCAGCATTTT. Protein product: CSAERGQVGSAQHF.

J is TRBJ2-1 and V is TRBV12-3 or TRBV12-4; no clear D gene. V shed 7 bases and J shed 1 base, with 11 bases lying between them. CDR3 length: 14 residues. CDR3 amino acids: CASTEVVSYNEQFF. The CDR3 DNA sequence: TGTGCCAGCACTGAGGTGGTATCCTACAATGAGCAGTTCTTC.

The rearrangement joins TRBV7-2 to TRBJ1-1; D not certain. The germline V gene encodes CDR1 SGHTA and CDR2 FQGNSA. The CDR3 runs 13 residues. Trimming left V 1 base short and J 11 bases short, with 14 bases between. CDR3: CASSLGGGGWAFF. In DNA, the CDR3 is TGTGCCAGCAGCTTAGGGGGAGGAGGCTGGGCTTTCTTT.

The J gene is TRBJ2-2, the V gene TRBV7-9, with D possibly TRBD1 on 6 matching bases. V was pared by 5 bases and J by 0 bases, with 13 bases between. CDR1 SEHNR and CDR2 FQNEAQ come from the germline V gene (reference sequence). CDR3 length: 16 residues. The CDR3: CASSPIRGPNTGELFF. The CDR3 DNA reads as TGTGCCAGCAGCCCAATCAGGGGTCCGAACACCGGGGAGCTGTTTTTT.

This clonotype has a handful of counts. J is TRBJ2-7 and V is TRBV29-1; D possibly matches TRBD1 or TRBD2 (5 bases each). V lost 6 bases, J lost 2 bases, and 11 bases lay in between. The CDR3 spans 12 residues. Looked up from germline, CDR1 is SQVTM and CDR2 is ANQGSEA. In nucleotides, the CDR3 is TGCAGCGTCCGGGACGGTACCTACGAGCAGTACTTC. It yields the protein CSVRDGTYEQYF.

A few counts support this clonotype. The chain employs TRBV13 and TRBJ2-2, with D unclear. V lost 3 bases and J lost 4, with 9 bases in between. The CDR3 is 14 amino acids. CDR1 PRHDT and CDR2 FYEKMQ come from the germline V gene (reference sequence). The CDR3 is CASSLTFGTGELFF. In DNA, the CDR3 is TGTGCCAGCAGCTTGACTTTCGGCACCGGGGAGCTGTTTTTT.

The gene calls are TRBV6-1 and TRBJ1-6; 9 nucleotides match TRBD1. With V trimmed by 6 bases and J by 8 bases, 8 bases remained unmatched. The CDR3 runs 15 residues. Germline CDR1 is MNHNS and CDR2 is SASEGT. CDR3 residues: CASRTGTGPDSPLHF. CDR3 bases: TGTGCCAGCAGGACTGGGACAGGGCCGGATTCACCCCTCCACTTT.

This chain links TRBV6-1 with TRBJ2-2, with 13 positions matching TRBD2. This CDR3 has 16 residues. V was clipped by 6 bases and J by 6 bases; unmatched bases: 7. Per germline, CDR1 MNHNS and CDR2 SASEGT. CDR3 region: CASSRGLAGDAGELFF. The CDR3 bases are TGTGCCAGCAGCCGTGGACTAGCGGGAGACGCCGGGGAGCTGTTTTTT.

This clonotype was counted only a few times. The genes are TRBV7-9 and TRBJ2-2, with D possibly being TRBD2 (5 bases). The CDR3 sequence is 14 residues long. Per germline, CDR1 SEHNR and CDR2 FQNEAQ (reference sequence). Deletions cut 5 bases from V and 3 bases from J, with 10 bases between. CDR3 protein: CASSVRRDTGELFF. CDR3 DNA: TGTGCCAGCAGCGTACGGCGGGACACCGGGGAGCTGTTTTTT.

This clonotype has at least ten counts. The rearrangement links TRBV12-3 or TRBV12-4 to TRBJ2-2; D might be TRBD2 (5 bases). The V and J ends lost 2 bases and 0 bases respectively, with 7 bases between them. The CDR3 totals 15 residues. DNA for the CDR3: TGTGCCAGCAGTTTAAAGCGGCCGAACACCGGGGAGCTGTTTTTT. As protein: CASSLKRPNTGELFF.

The rearrangement links TRBV15 to TRBJ2-3; perhaps TRBD1 as D (6 bases). The CDR3 contains 13 residues. Trimming cost V 11 bases and J 3 bases, with 15 bases left between them. Germline lookup yields CDR1 LNHNV and CDR2 YYDKDF (reference sequence). CDR3 nucleotides: TGTGCCTCACGGACAGCGAAAACAGATACGCAGTATTTT. Its protein product is CASRTAKTDTQYF.

This clonotype occurred a few times. This sequence joins TRBV29-1 and TRBJ2-5; perhaps TRBD2 as D (6 bases). CDR1 is SQVTM, CDR2 ANQGSEA, per germline. The V end was cut by 4 bases, the J end by 5 bases, with 14 bases between. The CDR3 has 13 residues. The CDR3, as DNA: TGCAGCGTTGTGGGGGGAGACATGGAGACCCAGTACTTC. This encodes CSVVGGDMETQYF.

The chain combines TRBV19 with TRBJ1-5; 8 nucleotides agree with TRBD1. Germline loops: CDR1 LNHDA, CDR2 SQIVND (reference sequence). This CDR3 spans 12 amino acids. V shed 10 bases and J 5 bases; nucleotides not matched to a gene: 4. CDR3 coding DNA: TGTGCCACAGGGGGCTCTTATCAGCCCCAGCATTTT. This encodes CATGGSYQPQHF.

The chain employs TRBV20-1 and TRBJ1-4, with D unclear. The CDR3 consists of 14 residues. The ends were cut back, 6 bases at V and 4 bases at J, with 15 bases in the middle. Germline lookup yields CDR1 DFQATT and CDR2 SNEGSKA (reference sequence). The CDR3 region has the DNA TGCAGTGCGAACGAAGCCACCATTAATGAAAAACTGTTTTTT. Its translation: CSANEATINEKLFF.

This clonotype was found a few times. CDR3 nucleotides: TGTGCCAGCTCACCAGGGAACCGGGACCCGAGGGAGACCCAGTACTTC. It encodes CASSPGNRDPRETQYF. The V call is TRBV18, the J call TRBJ2-5; the D call may be TRBD1 or TRBD2 (5 bases each). V was shortened by 2 bases and J by 5 bases, with 18 bases between the two germline ends. The CDR3 consists of 16 residues. Germline loops: CDR1 KGHSH, CDR2 LQKENI.

This clonotype was picked up many times. The chain uses TRBV28 and TRBJ2-6; D possibly corresponds to TRBD1 (5 bases). The germline CDR1 and CDR2 sequences are MDHEN and SYDVKM. V was shortened by 5 bases and J by 4 bases, with 12 bases between the two germline ends. The CDR3 spans 15 residues. CDR3 loop: CASSPQGVGANVLTF. The DNA of the CDR3 is TGTGCCAGCAGTCCCCAAGGGGTCGGGGCCAACGTCCTGACTTTC.

This clonotype has more than one count but fewer than ten. V gene TRBV5-5 combines with J gene TRBJ1-1; D is unclear. The CDR3 has 14 residues. The germline V gene has CDR1 SGHKS and CDR2 YYEKEE (reference sequence). Trimming stripped 1 base from V and 2 bases from J, with 9 bases between. The CDR3 coding sequence is TGTGCCAGCAGCTTGCTTGGGGTAAACACTGAAGCTTTCTTT. This codes for CASSLLGVNTEAFF.